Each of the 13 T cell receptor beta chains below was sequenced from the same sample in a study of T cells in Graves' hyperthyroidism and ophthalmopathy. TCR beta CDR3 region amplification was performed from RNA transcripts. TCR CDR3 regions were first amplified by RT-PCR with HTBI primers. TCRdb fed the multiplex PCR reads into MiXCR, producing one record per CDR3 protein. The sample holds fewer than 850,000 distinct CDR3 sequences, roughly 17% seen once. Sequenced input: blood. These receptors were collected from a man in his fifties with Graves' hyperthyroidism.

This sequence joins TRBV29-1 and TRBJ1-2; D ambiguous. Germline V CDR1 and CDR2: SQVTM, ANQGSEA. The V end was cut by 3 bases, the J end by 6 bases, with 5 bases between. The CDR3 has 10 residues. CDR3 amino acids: CSVDGNGYTF. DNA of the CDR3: TGCAGCGTTGACGGTAATGGCTACACCTTC.

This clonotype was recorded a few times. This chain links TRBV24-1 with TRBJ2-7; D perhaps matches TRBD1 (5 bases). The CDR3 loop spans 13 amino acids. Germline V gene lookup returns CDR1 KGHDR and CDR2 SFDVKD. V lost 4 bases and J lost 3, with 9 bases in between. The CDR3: CATSEQGHYEQYF. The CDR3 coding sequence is TGTGCCACCAGTGAGCAGGGCCACTACGAGCAGTACTTC.

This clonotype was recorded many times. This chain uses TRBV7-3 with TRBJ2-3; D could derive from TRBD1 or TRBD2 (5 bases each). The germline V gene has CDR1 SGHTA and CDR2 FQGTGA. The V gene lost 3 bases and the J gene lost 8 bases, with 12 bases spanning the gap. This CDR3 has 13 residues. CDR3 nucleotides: TGTGCCAGCAGCTTCCTAGGGGCGGGTACGCAGTATTTT. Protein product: CASSFLGAGTQYF.

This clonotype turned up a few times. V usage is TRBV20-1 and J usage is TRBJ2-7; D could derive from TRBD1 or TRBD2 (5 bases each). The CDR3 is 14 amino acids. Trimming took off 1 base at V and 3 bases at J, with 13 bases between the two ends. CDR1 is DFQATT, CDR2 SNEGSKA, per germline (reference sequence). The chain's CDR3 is CSARAPREIYEQYF. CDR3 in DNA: TGCAGTGCTAGAGCCCCCAGGGAGATCTACGAGCAGTACTTC.

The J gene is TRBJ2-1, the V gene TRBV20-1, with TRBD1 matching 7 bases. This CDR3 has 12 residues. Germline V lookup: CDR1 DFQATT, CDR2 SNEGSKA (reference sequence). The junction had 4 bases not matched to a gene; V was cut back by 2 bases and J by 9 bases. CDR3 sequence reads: CSARTGVGEQFF. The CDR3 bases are TGCAGTGCTAGAACAGGGGTGGGTGAGCAGTTCTTC.

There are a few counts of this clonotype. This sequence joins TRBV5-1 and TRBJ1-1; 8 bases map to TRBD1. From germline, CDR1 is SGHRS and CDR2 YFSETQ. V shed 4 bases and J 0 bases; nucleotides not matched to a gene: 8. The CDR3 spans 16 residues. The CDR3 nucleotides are TGCGCCAGCAGCCCCACCCCGACAGGGGTGAACACTGAAGCTTTCTTT. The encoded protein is CASSPTPTGVNTEAFF.

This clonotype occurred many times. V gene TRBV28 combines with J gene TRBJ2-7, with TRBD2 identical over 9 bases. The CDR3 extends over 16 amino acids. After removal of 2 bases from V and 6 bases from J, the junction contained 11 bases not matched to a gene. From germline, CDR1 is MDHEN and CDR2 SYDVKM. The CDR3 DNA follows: TGTGCCAGCAGTTTACATGGCGGGAGGGCCCCCTTCGAGCAGTACTTC. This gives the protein CASSLHGGRAPFEQYF.

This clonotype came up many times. The CDR3 region has the DNA TGTGCCAGCAGGGAGACAGGGGACAGCACTGAAGCTTTCTTT. It specifies CASRETGDSTEAFF. V usage is TRBV2 and J usage is TRBJ1-1; TRBD1 agrees at 8 bases. The CDR3 spans 14 residues. V dropped 6 bases and J dropped 4; count of bases not matched to a gene: 7. Germline-derived CDR1 and CDR2 are SNHLY and FYNNEI.

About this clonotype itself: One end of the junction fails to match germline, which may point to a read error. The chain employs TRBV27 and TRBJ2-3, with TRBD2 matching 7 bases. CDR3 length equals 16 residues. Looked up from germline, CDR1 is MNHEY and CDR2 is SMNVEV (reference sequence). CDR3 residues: CASSPWTRGSTDTQCF. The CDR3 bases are TGTGCCAGCAGTCCCTGGACTCGCGGGAGCACAGATACTCAGTGTTTT.

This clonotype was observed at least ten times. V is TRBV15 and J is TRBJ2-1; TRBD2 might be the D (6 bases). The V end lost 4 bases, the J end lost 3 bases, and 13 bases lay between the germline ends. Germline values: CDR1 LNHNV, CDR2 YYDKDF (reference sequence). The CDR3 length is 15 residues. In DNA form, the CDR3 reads TGTGCCACCAGCAATAGGGAGGCCCTCTACAATGAGCAGTTCTTC. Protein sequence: CATSNREALYNEQFF. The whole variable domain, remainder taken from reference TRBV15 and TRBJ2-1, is DAMVIQNPRYQVTQFGKPVTLSCSQTLNHNVMYWYQQKSSQAPKLLFHYYDKDFNNEADTPDNFQSRRPNTSFCFLDIRSPGLGDTAMYLCATSNREALYNEQFFGPGTRLTVL.

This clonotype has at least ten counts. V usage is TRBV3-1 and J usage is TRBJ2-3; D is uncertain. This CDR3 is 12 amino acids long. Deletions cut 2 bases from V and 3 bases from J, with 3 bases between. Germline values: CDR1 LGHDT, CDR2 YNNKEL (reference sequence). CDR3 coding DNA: TGTGCCAGCAGCCAAAGGACAGATACGCAGTATTTT. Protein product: CASSQRTDTQYF.

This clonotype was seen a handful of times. The CDR3 DNA reads TGTGCCAGCAGTTGGCCCCGCGGACAGGTTAGCTCCTACGAGCAGTACTTC. It yields the protein CASSWPRGQVSSYEQYF. The V and J genes are TRBV28 and TRBJ2-7; 7 bases are a match to TRBD1. The CDR3 totals 17 residues. The V gene end was trimmed by 4 bases and the J gene end by 0 bases; junction bases not matched to a gene: 12. CDR1 is MDHEN, CDR2 SYDVKM, per germline.

The CDR3 loop is CAISDPGQGASYEQYF. DNA for the CDR3: TGTGCCATCAGTGACCCGGGACAGGGGGCTTCCTACGAGCAGTACTTC. The V gene is TRBV10-3, the J gene TRBJ2-7; 12 nucleotides match TRBD1. The CDR3 is made up of 16 amino acids. J gave up 1 base and V 3 bases, and 4 bases lay outside the gene matches. The germline V gene encodes CDR1 ENHRY and CDR2 SYGVKD.